This entry concerns a single T cell receptor (beta chain). The sample is drawn from a study of T cell changes during pregnancy in multiple sclerosis. Clones were sequenced by immunoSEQ multiplex PCR, and TCRdb holds only the in-frame ones, with some missing. The sample shows under 80,000 clones, approximately 89% of them seen only once. The origin of this receptor is a female donor with multiple sclerosis, enrolled in a pregnancy study. This specimen consisted of peripheral blood, obtained in the second trimester of pregnancy.

CDR3 sequence reads: CASSLGSDTQYF. The CDR3 DNA sequence: TGTGCCAGCAGTTTAGGCTCAGATACGCAGTATTTT. The rearrangement joins TRBV27 to TRBJ2-3; no definite D call. Germline loops: CDR1 MNHEY, CDR2 SMNVEV (reference sequence). Trimming removed 2 bases at V and 4 bases at J, with 4 bases between. This CDR3 spans 12 amino acids.